This T cell receptor beta chain was sequenced in a study of T cells after yellow fever vaccination (dated by TCRdb to between 2018 and 2021). As for the study more broadly: Libraries from fractions with low cell numbers were prepared with the SMART-Seq v4 Ultra Low Input RNA kit. To follow T-cell clones before and after both primary and booster YFV17D yellow fever vaccination, bulk TCR alpha and beta repertoires underwent longitudinal sequencing. The cohort comprised two healthy male donors, one aged 18 to 30 and one aged 30 to 40 years. Blood samples were taken at several timepoints before and after primary and secondary immunization, and bulk PBMC replicates and cell subsets were isolated. General study outcomes and caveats: Compared with the primary T-cell response, the secondary T-cell response was faster but weaker, reaching its peak on day 5 rather than on day 15. Because abundant contaminating clonotypes from the bulk population could be contained in FACS-sorted repertoires, computational filtering was required. A small fraction of clonotypes showed up in both the CD4 and CD8 compartments, probably as a result of convergent recombination. After the booster, most of the clones that had expanded following primary vaccination were detected again (roughly 96% of CD4 and around 90% of CD8), which suggests that memory was broadly maintained. Only a couple of donors were included in the study, so the extent to which the findings can be generalized is limited.

TCRdb records Illumina NovaSeq 6000 as the sequencer. TCR cDNA was made using 5'RACE template switching, a step that added a universal primer site and unique molecular identifiers. Priming for cDNA synthesis came from both the TCR alpha and TCR beta constant segments. Two PCR steps were used to amplify libraries, with sample barcodes and sequencing adapters being added in the second step. Sequencing of the libraries was done on either Illumina HiSeq 2500 (2x100 bp) or NovaSeq (2x150 bp). The original methods were these. MIGEC handled demultiplexing of reads and collapsing into UMI consensus sequences, while MiXCR performed V(D)J alignment. Clonotypes responding to the vaccine were identified with edgeR on replicate PBMC samples, with the criteria of FDR below 0.01 and a log2 fold change above 5 up to day 15. Bulk clonotypes were assigned CD4 or CD8 identity according to which sequenced CD4 or CD8 repertoire held them at higher abundance. TCRdb applied fastp at Q25 and MiXCR to the public reads, then kept only in-frame beta chains. Rows merge per CDR3 protein into single entries with the most common DNA and genes. The V and J calls follow TCRdb's processing rather than the paper's. This sample lists 300,000 to 400,000 distinct CDR3 sequences; roughly 10% were detected once. The ten largest clonotypes hold about 3% of the sample.

Read against the paper, the sample's treatment or condition label means: live attenuated yellow fever vaccine strain. A standard Ficoll-Paque protocol was used to isolate PBMCs from peripheral blood. Dynabeads CD4 and CD8 positive selection kits were used to isolate CD4 and CD8 T-cell fractions. TriZol was used to extract RNA from bulk PBMCs, CD4 and CD8 fractions, and dextramer-positive and dextramer-negative fractions. Trimming removed 3 bases from V and 1 base from J, leaving 15 bases between the germline ends. The CDR3, cysteine through phenylalanine, is 16 amino acids long. CDR3 DNA is the only sequence kept; it has 48 bases, read in frame from the first base. Points on this clonotype: Its antigen is not yet known. No quality values exist for individual bases; no much larger clone is one base distant.

The specimen was CD4+ T cells sorted from PBMCs, collected 45 days after the yellow fever booster vaccination. This sequence uses TRBV12-3 or TRBV12-4 and TRBJ1-1; a tentative D call is TRBD1 (6 bases match). This TCR was sampled from a man between 18 and 35 years old who received the YFV17D yellow fever vaccine. The DNA is as follows: TGTGCCAGCAGTTTTCCCGGAGGGGGGAGGAACACTGAAGCTTTCTTT. It translates to CASSFPGGGRNTEAFF.